These 17 T cell receptor beta chains came from one sample sequenced in a study of CD8 T cells in ankylosing spondylitis. TCRdb reprocessed the 5' RACE reads with MiXCR, giving one entry per CDR3 protein. The data contain 90,000 to 100,000 distinct CDR3 sequences, 8% to 10% of them singletons. Sequences were obtained from blood, either unsorted or a sorted T cell fraction (not recorded which). Every receptor here comes from a male donor with ankylosing spondylitis or in good health (not recorded which).

The sample holds many counts of this clonotype. The V gene is TRBV4-1, the J gene TRBJ2-3, with 8 bases that match TRBD1. The trim removed 0 bases at V and 4 bases at J, leaving 6 bases unmatched. CDR3 length equals 16 residues. Germline loops: CDR1 MGHRA, CDR2 YSYEKL. In nucleotides, the CDR3 is TGCGCCAGCAGCCAAGATAGCAGGGGGCGCTCAGATACGCAGTATTTT. Translation gives CASSQDSRGRSDTQYF.

This clonotype was recorded a few times. The rearrangement joins TRBV7-2 to TRBJ2-7, with D unclear. Germline CDR1 is SGHTA and CDR2 is FQGNSA. The CDR3 is 14 amino acids. The ends were cut back, 4 bases at V and 3 bases at J, with 13 bases in the middle. The CDR3 nucleotides read TGTGCCAGCAGCTCGGACCCAGCTCACTACGAGCAGTACTTC. Translation: CASSSDPAHYEQYF.

This clonotype has more than one count but fewer than ten. The chain carries TRBV7-9 and TRBJ2-5, with D maybe TRBD2 (5 bases). The V gene's germline CDR1 is SEHNR and CDR2 FQNEAQ (reference sequence). CDR3 length: 11 amino acids. The CDR3 DNA follows: TGTGCAGTACTTAGCGTGGAGACCCAGTACTTC. Its protein product is CAVLSVETQYF.

This clonotype was seen many times. V gene TRBV12-3 or TRBV12-4 combines with J gene TRBJ2-3; D is unresolved. The CDR3 contains 16 residues. Trimming took 7 bases from V and 2 from J, leaving 19 bases between them. CDR3 amino acids: CASTPALTYLTDTQYF. The CDR3 coding sequence is TGTGCCAGCACCCCAGCATTGACATATCTCACAGATACGCAGTATTTT.

This clonotype was observed at least ten times. The chain has TRBV7-9 and TRBJ1-3, with D hard to call. Germline-derived CDR1 and CDR2 are SEHNR and FQNEAQ (reference sequence). This CDR3 region has 13 residues. V lost 8 bases and J lost 4, with 12 bases in between. CDR3 DNA: TGTGCCAGCTCGAGGGTCTCGGGAAACACCATATATTTT. It translates to CASSRVSGNTIYF.

This clonotype has ten or more counts. The chain has TRBV7-2 and TRBJ1-4; no definite D call. Trimming shortened V by 5 bases and J by 0 bases, and 10 bases separated the two germline ends. The CDR3 is made up of 15 amino acids. The germline V gene has CDR1 SGHTA and CDR2 FQGNSA. The CDR3 spells CASSPESTTNEKLFF. The CDR3, as DNA: TGTGCCAGCAGCCCGGAGAGTACAACTAATGAAAAACTGTTTTTT.

The rearrangement links TRBV4-2 to TRBJ1-2, with a weak D call TRBD1 (6 bases). V was pared by 6 bases and J by 5 bases, with 19 bases between. This CDR3 contains 15 residues. The germline gives CDR1 LGHNA, CDR2 YNFKEQ. CDR3 sequence (DNA): TGTGCCAGCAGATCGGAACCGGGACACTCATATGGCTACACCTTC. Translated, it gives CASRSEPGHSYGYTF.

The rearrangement links TRBV7-9 to TRBJ1-1; a weak D match, TRBD1 (6 bases). The CDR3 is 15 residues long. Looked up from germline, CDR1 is SEHNR and CDR2 is FQNEAQ (reference sequence). Trimming left V 8 bases short and J 4 bases short, with 20 bases between. Written as DNA, the CDR3 is TGTGCCAGCTCGGAGGGGACACGGGCTGCCACTGAAGCTTTCTTT. Protein: CASSEGTRAATEAFF.

Ten or more counts support this clonotype. The V and J genes are TRBV28 and TRBJ2-2, with 9 positions matching TRBD1. Germline V lookup: CDR1 MDHEN, CDR2 SYDVKM. With 8 bases clipped from V and 6 bases from J, the junction kept 10 bases outside the gene matches. The CDR3 length is 15 residues. The CDR3 sequence: CASVPGQGAAGELFF. The CDR3, as DNA: TGTGCCAGCGTACCGGGACAGGGCGCGGCCGGGGAGCTGTTTTTT.

This clonotype was observed many times. V is TRBV5-1 and J is TRBJ1-1; possibly TRBD1 for D (6 bases). Germline values: CDR1 SGHRS, CDR2 YFSETQ. The CDR3 loop spans 14 amino acids. Deletions cut 2 bases from V and 1 base from J, with 9 bases between. Written as DNA, the CDR3 is TGCGCCAGCAGCTTAAGACAGGCGAACACTGAAGCTTTCTTT. This sequence encodes CASSLRQANTEAFF.

The table lists this clonotype with many counts. This chain links TRBV11-2 with TRBJ2-1; tentatively, D is TRBD2 (5 bases). Trimming pared 1 base from V and 4 bases from J, leaving 11 bases between. This CDR3 comprises 15 residues. In germline, CDR1 is SGHAT, CDR2 FQNNGV. The chain's CDR3 is CASSLGADLYNEQFF. DNA for the CDR3: TGTGCCAGCAGCTTAGGAGCGGATCTTTACAATGAGCAGTTCTTC.

This clonotype was seen at least ten times. The chain uses TRBV9 and TRBJ2-7, with D possibly TRBD2 on 6 matching bases. The germline gives CDR1 SGDLS, CDR2 YYNGEE. The V and J ends lost 0 bases and 6 bases respectively, with 16 bases between them. The CDR3 spans 15 residues. Written as DNA, the CDR3 is TGTGCCAGCAGCGTAGAACTAGCCCCTTCCAGCGAGCAGTACTTC. Protein product: CASSVELAPSSEQYF.

The genes are TRBV7-2 and TRBJ2-7; TRBD2 matches at 9 bases. CDR1 SGHTA and CDR2 FQGNSA come from the germline V gene. This CDR3 comprises 16 residues. V was clipped by 1 base and J by 4 bases; unmatched bases: 8. The DNA of the CDR3 is TGTGCCAGCAGCTTAGGGCTAGCGGGAATGTATTACGAGCAGTACTTC. Translating it yields CASSLGLAGMYYEQYF.

This clonotype was seen many times. V and J are TRBV20-1 and TRBJ2-2; no clear D. V gave up 4 bases and J gave up 4 bases, with 13 bases separating them. CDR1 and CDR2 from the germline V gene are DFQATT and SNEGSKA (reference sequence). CDR3 size: 14 residues. The CDR3 nucleotides are TGCAGTGCTACCGGGTTAGACTCCACCGGGGAGCTGTTTTTT. Protein: CSATGLDSTGELFF.

This clonotype was detected ten times or more. The V call is TRBV12-3 or TRBV12-4, the J call TRBJ1-2; D perhaps matches TRBD1 (5 bases). The CDR3 contains 12 residues. Trimming took 1 base from V and 14 from J, leaving 14 bases between them. CDR3 in amino acids: CASSLGTYGGTF. The CDR3 coding sequence is TGTGCCAGCAGTTTAGGGACCTACGGGGGGACCTTC.

This clonotype has at least ten counts. The chain joins TRBV5-1 to TRBJ2-7, with TRBD1 matching 7 bases. The ends lost 3 bases at V and 0 bases at J; junction bases unmatched: 9. This CDR3 is 16 amino acids long. The germline V gene has CDR1 SGHRS and CDR2 YFSETQ. The CDR3 sequence: CASSSDRKHASYEQYF. In DNA form, the CDR3 reads TGCGCCAGCAGCTCGGACAGGAAGCATGCCTCCTACGAGCAGTACTTC. Full variable domain (remainder filled in from reference TRBV5-1 and TRBJ2-7): KAGVTQTPRYLIKTRGQQVTLSCSPISGHRSVSWYQQTPGQGLQFLFEYFSETQRNKGNFPGRFSGRQFSNSRSEMNVSTLELGDSALYLCASSSDRKHASYEQYFGPGTRLTVT.

The chain recombines TRBV20-1 with TRBJ1-4; D is perhaps TRBD1 (6 bases). The CDR3 runs 12 residues. Germline-derived CDR1 and CDR2 are DFQATT and SNEGSKA (reference sequence). With 6 bases removed from V and 7 bases from J, the gap between germline ends came to 12 bases. This CDR3 is CSAGGAFEKLFF. The CDR3 nucleotides read TGCAGTGCGGGGGGGGCGTTTGAAAAACTGTTTTTT.